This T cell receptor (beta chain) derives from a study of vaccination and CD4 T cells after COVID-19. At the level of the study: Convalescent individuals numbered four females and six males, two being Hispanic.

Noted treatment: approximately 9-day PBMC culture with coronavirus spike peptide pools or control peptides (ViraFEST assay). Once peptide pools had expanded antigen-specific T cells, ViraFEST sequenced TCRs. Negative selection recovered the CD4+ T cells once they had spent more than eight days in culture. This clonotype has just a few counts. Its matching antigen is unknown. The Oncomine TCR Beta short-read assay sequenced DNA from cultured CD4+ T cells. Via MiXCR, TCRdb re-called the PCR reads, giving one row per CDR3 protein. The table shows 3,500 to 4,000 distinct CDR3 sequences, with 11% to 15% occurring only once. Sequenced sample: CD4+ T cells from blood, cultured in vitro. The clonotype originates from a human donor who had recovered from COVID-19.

The CDR3 loop reads CASSQGTSGGSTDTQYF. CDR3 bases: TGTGCCAGCTCACAAGGGACTAGCGGGGGCAGCACAGATACGCAGTATTTT. The chain has TRBV18 and TRBJ2-3; 14 bases agree with TRBD2. CDR1 and CDR2 (germline): KGHSH, LQKENI. The length of the CDR3 is 17 residues. The J segment lost 0 bases and the V segment lost 4 bases, leaving 3 bases of the junction unmatched. The full variable domain, its missing parts supplied by reference TRBV18 and TRBJ2-3, is NAGVMQNPRHLVRRRGQEARLRCSPMKGHSHVYWYRQLPEEGLKFMVYLQKENIIDESGMPKERFSAEFPKEGPSILRIQQVVRGDSAAYFCASSQGTSGGSTDTQYFGPGTRLTVL.